This paragraph reports one TCR beta chain. The entry originates in a study of blood T cell repertoires in COVID-19. Profiled with immunoSEQ multiplex PCR; TCRdb holds only in-frame clones, not every one. The sample shows 35,000 to 50,000 clones, about three quarters of them seen only once. The CDR3 is 12 residues long. Trimming shortened V by 5 bases and J by 6 bases, and 10 bases separated the two germline ends. The germline CDR1 and CDR2 sequences are KGHDR and SFDVKD. Sequenced material: peripheral blood. The rearrangement links TRBV24-1 to TRBJ2-7, with no clear D. The source of this sequence is a man aged 70-80 years with active or convalescent COVID-19. CDR3 loop: CATSGDLGEQYF. The CDR3 DNA sequence: TGTGCCACCAGTGGTGACTTGGGCGAGCAGTACTTC.